The 3 T cell receptor beta chains below were found in one sample sequenced in a study of PD-L1 blockade in urothelial cancer (dated by TCRdb to between 2016 and 2019). Library preparation employed the immunoSEQ multiplex PCR assay. TCRdb limited this immuneACCESS table to in-frame rearrangements with V and J called. A share of clones is missing; checked studies link under half to unresolved V genes, and the rest is unexplained. The sample records around 46,000 clones, 82% of which are singletons. The top ten hold approximately 13% of the sample. The sample's time point label is to be understood as: peripheral blood 6 weeks after treatment start. Sequencing used PBMCs, obtained around atezolizumab (anti-PD-L1) treatment. The receptors stem from a man aged 55 to 69 with urothelial cancer.

J is TRBJ2-7 and V is TRBV7-2; the match to TRBD1 covers 8 bases. V shed 5 bases, J shed 3 bases, and the junction held 21 bases outside the gene matches. Germline CDR1 SGHTA, CDR2 FQGNSA. The CDR3 spans 19 residues. The chain's CDR3 is CASSASSGGRVAVSYEQYF. CDR3 nucleotide sequence: TGTGCCAGCAGCGCGTCGTCAGGGGGCAGGGTAGCGGTAAGCTACGAGCAGTACTTC.

The J gene is TRBJ2-3, the V gene TRBV6-1; D may be TRBD1 (6 bases). The CDR3 consists of 16 residues. Trimming left V 3 bases short and J 3 bases short, with 16 bases between. CDR1 MNHNS and CDR2 SASEGT come from the germline V gene. The CDR3 region is CASSDMRGGITDTQYF. The DNA for the CDR3 is TGTGCCAGCAGTGATATGAGAGGGGGTATTACAGATACGCAGTATTTT.

This chain connects TRBV27 to TRBJ2-7, with TRBD1 as a possible D gene (6 bases). This CDR3 region has 14 residues. V was clipped by 5 bases and J by 0 bases, with 11 bases between them. From germline, CDR1 is MNHEY and CDR2 SMNVEV (reference sequence). CDR3 residues: CASSARDNSYEQYF. CDR3 bases: TGTGCCAGCAGTGCCCGGGACAACTCCTACGAGCAGTACTTC.